There are many counts of the clone carrying this T cell receptor beta chain. The CDR3 extends over 15 amino acids. Germline V gene sequence: CDR1 MNHEY, CDR2 SVGEGT. V gave up 6 bases and J gave up 0 bases, with 14 bases separating them. Under the authors' procedure: Reference gene primer amplification yielded estimated nucleated cell counts. This table comes from immunoSEQ multiplex PCR, and its TCRdb copy is limited to in-frame clones, with some not included. The D gene and trimming were derived from the DNA, and the V and J assignments and clone size from that table. The sample lists roughly 100,000 clones, approximately 82% occurring once. This sample is drawn from a study of blood T cell repertoires in COVID-19.

The TCR sequence derives from a woman over 75 with acute or convalescent COVID-19. The chain has TRBV6-2 or TRBV6-3 and TRBJ1-1; TRBD1 might be the D (6 bases). Specimen: peripheral blood. The chain's CDR3 is CASSDRTVMNTEAFF. CDR3 nucleotide sequence: TGTGCCAGCAGCGACCGGACAGTCATGAACACTGAAGCTTTCTTT.